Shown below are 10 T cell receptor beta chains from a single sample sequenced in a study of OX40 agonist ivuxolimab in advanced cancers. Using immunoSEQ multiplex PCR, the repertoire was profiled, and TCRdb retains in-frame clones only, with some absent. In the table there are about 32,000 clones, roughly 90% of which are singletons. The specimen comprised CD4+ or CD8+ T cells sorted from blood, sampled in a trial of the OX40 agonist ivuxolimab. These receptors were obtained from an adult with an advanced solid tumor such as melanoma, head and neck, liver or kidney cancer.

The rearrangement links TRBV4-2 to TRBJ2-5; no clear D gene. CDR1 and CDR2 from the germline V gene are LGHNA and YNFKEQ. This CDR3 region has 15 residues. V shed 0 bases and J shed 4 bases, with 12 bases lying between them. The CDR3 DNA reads TGTGCCAGCAGCCAAGAGGACGGTAAGGCAGAGACCCAGTACTTC. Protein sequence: CASSQEDGKAETQYF.

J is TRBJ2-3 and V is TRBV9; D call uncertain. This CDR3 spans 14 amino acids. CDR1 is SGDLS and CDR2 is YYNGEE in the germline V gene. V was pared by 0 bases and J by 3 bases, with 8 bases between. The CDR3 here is CASSVEGFTDTQYF. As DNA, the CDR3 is TGTGCCAGCAGCGTAGAAGGTTTTACAGATACGCAGTATTTT.

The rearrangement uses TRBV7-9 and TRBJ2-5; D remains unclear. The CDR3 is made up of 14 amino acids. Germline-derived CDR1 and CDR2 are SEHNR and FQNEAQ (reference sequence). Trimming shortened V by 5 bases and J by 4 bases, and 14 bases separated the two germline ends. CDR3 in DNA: TGTGCCAGCAGCCGCCATGGCGGTTTAGAGACCCAGTACTTC. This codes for CASSRHGGLETQYF.

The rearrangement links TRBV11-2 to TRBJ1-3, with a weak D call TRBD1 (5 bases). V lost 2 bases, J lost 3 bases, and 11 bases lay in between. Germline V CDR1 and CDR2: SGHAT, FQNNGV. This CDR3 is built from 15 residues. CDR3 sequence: CASSLLGGYGNTIYF. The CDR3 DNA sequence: TGTGCCAGCAGCTTACTCGGGGGTTATGGAAACACCATATATTTT.

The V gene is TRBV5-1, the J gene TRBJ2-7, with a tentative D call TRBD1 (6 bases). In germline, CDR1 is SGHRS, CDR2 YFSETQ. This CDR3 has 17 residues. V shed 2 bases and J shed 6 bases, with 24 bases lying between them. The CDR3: CASSLMDSLFPLVEQYF. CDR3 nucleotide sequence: TGCGCCAGCAGCTTAATGGACAGTTTATTTCCTCTCGTCGAGCAGTACTTC.

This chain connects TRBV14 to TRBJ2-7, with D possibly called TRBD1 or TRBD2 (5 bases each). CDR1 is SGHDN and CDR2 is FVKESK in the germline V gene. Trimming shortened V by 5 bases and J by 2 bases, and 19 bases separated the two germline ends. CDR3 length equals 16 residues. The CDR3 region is CASSANRDHFTYEQYF. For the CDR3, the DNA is TGTGCCAGCAGCGCGAATCGGGACCACTTCACCTACGAGCAGTACTTC.

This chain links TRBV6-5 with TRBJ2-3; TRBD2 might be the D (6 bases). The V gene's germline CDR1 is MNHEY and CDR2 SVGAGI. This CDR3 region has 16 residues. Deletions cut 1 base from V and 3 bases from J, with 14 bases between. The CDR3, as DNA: TGTGCCAGCAGTTACTGGGCTGCGGGACGAACAGATACGCAGTATTTT. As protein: CASSYWAAGRTDTQYF.

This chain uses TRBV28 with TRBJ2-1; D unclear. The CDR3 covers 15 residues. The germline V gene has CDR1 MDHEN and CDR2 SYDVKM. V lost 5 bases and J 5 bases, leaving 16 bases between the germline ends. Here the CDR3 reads CASSPSPGEHNEQFF. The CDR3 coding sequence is TGTGCCAGCAGTCCCAGCCCTGGGGAACACAATGAGCAGTTCTTC.

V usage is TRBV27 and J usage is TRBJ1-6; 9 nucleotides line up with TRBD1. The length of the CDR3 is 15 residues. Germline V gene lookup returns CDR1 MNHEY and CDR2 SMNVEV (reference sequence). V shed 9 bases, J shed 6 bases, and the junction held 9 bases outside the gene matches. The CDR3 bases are TGTGCCAGATGCCTTAGGGACAGGGCTAATTCACCCCTCCACTTT. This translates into CARCLRDRANSPLHF.

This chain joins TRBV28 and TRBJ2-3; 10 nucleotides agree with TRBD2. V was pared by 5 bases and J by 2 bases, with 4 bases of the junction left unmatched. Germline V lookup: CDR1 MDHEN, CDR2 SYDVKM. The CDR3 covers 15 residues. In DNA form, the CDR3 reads TGTGCCAGCAGTCCAGGACTAGCGGACACAGATACGCAGTATTTT. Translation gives CASSPGLADTDTQYF.